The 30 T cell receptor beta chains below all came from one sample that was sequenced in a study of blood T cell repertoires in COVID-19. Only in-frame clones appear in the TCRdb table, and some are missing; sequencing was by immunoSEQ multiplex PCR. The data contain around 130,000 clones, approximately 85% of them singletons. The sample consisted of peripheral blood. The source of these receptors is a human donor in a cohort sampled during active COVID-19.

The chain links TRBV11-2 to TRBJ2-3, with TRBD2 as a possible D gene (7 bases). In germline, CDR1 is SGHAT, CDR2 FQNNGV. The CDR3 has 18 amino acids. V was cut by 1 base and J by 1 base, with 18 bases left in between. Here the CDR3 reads CASSLAPRGGPRTDTQYF. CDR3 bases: TGTGCCAGCAGCTTAGCCCCCCGCGGGGGCCCTCGCACAGATACGCAGTATTTT.

The CDR3 nucleotides read TGTGCCAGCAGCGTCGACAGGGGAAACACTGAAGCTTTCTTT. This codes for CASSVDRGNTEAFF. This chain uses TRBV9 with TRBJ1-1; 8 bases match TRBD1. Germline CDR1 is SGDLS and CDR2 is YYNGEE. The CDR3 consists of 14 residues. The V segment lost 2 bases and the J segment 2 bases; nucleotides outside the gene matches: 2.

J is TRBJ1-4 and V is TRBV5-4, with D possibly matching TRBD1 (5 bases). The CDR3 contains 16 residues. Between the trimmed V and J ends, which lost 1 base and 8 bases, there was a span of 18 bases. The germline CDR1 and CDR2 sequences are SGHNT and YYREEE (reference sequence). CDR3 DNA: TGTGCCAGCAGCTTGAGGTCCGGCAGGGAGGTCGAAAAACTGTTTTTT. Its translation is CASSLRSGREVEKLFF. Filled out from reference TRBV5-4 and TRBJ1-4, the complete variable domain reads ETGVTQSPTHLIKTRGQQVTLRCSSQSGHNTVSWYQQALGQGPQFIFQYYREEENGRGNFPPRFSGLQFPNYSSELNVNALELDDSALYLCASSLRSGREVEKLFFGSGTQLSVL.

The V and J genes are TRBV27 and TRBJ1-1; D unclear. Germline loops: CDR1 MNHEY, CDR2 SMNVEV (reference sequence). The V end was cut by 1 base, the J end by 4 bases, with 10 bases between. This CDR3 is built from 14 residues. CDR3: CASSLFSTGTEAFF. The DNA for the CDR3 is TGTGCCAGCAGTTTATTCTCAACGGGCACTGAAGCTTTCTTT.

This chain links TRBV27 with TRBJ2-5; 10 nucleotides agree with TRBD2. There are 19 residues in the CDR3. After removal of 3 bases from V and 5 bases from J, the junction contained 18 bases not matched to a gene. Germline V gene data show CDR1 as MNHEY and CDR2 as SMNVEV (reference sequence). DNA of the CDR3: TGTGCCAGCAGTTTGGGCTCCAGGGGGGCTAGCGGGGGCCTGGAGACCCAGTACTTC. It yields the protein CASSLGSRGASGGLETQYF.

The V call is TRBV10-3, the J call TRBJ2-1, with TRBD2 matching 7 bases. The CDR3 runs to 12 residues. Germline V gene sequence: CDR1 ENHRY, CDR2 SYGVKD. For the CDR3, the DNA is TGTTCCGCGGCGGGGGAATACAATGAGCAGTTCTTC. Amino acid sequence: CSAAGEYNEQFF.

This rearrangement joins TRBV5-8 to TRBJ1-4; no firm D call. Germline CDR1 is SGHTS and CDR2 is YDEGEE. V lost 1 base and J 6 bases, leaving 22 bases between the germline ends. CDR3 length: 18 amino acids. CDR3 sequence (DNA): TGTGCCAGCAGCTTGACTAGCGAGACAACTCACAGCGATGAAAAACTGTTTTTT. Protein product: CASSLTSETTHSDEKLFF.

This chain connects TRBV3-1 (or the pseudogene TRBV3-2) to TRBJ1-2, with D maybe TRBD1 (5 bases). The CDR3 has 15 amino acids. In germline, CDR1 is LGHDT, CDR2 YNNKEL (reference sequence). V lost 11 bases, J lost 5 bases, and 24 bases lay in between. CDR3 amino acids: CASSPPQSPGYGYTF. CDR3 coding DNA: TGTGCCTCGTCCCCCCCCCAGAGCCCAGGGTATGGCTACACCTTC.

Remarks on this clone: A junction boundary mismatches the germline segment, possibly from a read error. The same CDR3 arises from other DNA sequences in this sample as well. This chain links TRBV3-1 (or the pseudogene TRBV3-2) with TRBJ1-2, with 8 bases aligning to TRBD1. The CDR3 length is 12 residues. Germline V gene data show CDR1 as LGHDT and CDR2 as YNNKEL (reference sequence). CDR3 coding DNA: TGCGCCAGCAGCCTGCAGGGGGCCGGGAACACCTTC. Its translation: CASSLQGAGNTF.

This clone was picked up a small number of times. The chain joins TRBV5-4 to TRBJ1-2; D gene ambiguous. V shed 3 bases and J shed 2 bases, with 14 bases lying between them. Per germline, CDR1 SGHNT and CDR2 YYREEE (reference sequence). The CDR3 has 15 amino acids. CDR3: CASSSGGHRNYGYTF. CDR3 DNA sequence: TGTGCCAGCAGCTCAGGAGGTCACAGAAACTATGGCTACACCTTC.

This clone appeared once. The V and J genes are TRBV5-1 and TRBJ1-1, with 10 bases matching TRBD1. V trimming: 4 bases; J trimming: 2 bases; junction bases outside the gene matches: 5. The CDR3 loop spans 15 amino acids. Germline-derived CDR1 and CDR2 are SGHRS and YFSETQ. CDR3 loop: CASSVETGGNTEAFF. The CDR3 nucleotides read TGCGCCAGCAGCGTGGAGACAGGGGGCAACACTGAAGCTTTCTTT. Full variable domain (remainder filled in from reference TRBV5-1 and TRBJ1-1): KAGVTQTPRYLIKTRGQQVTLSCSPISGHRSVSWYQQTPGQGLQFLFEYFSETQRNKGNFPGRFSGRQFSNSRSEMNVSTLELGDSALYLCASSVETGGNTEAFFGQGTRLTVV.

In DNA form, the CDR3 reads TGTGCCAGCAGCTCTAGGGGAAGCTACACTGAAGCTTTCTTT. It is translated as CASSSRGSYTEAFF. The chain recombines TRBV5-8 with TRBJ1-1, with D perhaps TRBD1 (5 bases). Per the germline V gene, CDR1 is SGHTS and CDR2 is YDEGEE. The CDR3 runs to 14 residues. Deletions cut 3 bases from V and 3 bases from J, with 12 bases between. The whole variable domain, remainder taken from reference TRBV5-8 and TRBJ1-1, is EAGVTQSPTHLIKTRGQQATLRCSPISGHTSVYWYQQALGLGLQFLLWYDEGEERNRGNFPPRFSGRQFPNYSSELNVNALELEDSALYLCASSSRGSYTEAFFGQGTRLTVV.

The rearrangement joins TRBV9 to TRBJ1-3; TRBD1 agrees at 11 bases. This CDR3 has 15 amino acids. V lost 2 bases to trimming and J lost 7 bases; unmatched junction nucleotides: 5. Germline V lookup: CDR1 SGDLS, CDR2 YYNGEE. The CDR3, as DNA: TGTGCCAGCAGCGTCCGGGGGACAGGGGGTAACACCATATATTTT. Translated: CASSVRGTGGNTIYF.

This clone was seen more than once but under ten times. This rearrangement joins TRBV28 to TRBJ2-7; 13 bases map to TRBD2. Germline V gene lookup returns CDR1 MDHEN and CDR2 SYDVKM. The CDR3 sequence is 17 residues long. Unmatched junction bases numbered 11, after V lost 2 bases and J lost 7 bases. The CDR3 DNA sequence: TGTGCCAGCAGTTTACCCCTGACTAGCGGGGGGCTGGGGGAGCAGTACTTC. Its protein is CASSLPLTSGGLGEQYF.

CDR3 DNA: TGTGCCAGCTCACCAATACGGGGGGGTCCCTACAATGAGCAGTTCTTC. It translates to CASSPIRGGPYNEQFF. The rearrangement links TRBV18 to TRBJ2-1, with 8 positions matching TRBD2. V lost 2 bases, J lost 2 bases, and 5 bases stayed unmatched. The CDR3 spans 16 residues. Germline V gene sequence: CDR1 KGHSH, CDR2 LQKENI.

This CDR3 is CATPSVTGDRQPQHF. The CDR3 DNA follows: TGTGCTACACCGAGCGTTACAGGGGATCGTCAGCCCCAGCATTTT. J is TRBJ1-5 and V is TRBV6-8, with 7 bases identical to TRBD1. The CDR3 has 15 amino acids. Germline CDR1 and CDR2: MNHGY and SAAAGT.

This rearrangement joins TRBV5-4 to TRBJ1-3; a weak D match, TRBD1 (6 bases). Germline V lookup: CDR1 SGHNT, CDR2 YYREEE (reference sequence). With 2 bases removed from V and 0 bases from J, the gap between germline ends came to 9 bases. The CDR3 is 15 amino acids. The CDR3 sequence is CASSFGGSSGNTIYF. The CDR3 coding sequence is TGTGCCAGCAGCTTTGGGGGCAGCTCTGGAAACACCATATATTTT.

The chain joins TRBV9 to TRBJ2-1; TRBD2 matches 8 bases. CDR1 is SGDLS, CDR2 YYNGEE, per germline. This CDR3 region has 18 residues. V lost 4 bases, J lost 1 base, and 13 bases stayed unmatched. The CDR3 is CASSPRGSGVRSYNEQFF. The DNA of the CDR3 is TGTGCCAGCAGCCCTCGGGGTAGCGGGGTAAGGTCCTACAATGAGCAGTTCTTC.

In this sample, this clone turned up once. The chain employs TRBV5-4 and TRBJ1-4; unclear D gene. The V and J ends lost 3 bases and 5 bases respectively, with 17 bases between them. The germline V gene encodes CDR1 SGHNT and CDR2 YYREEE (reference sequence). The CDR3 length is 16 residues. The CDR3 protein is CASSSAPILSNEKLFF. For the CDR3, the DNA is TGTGCCAGCAGCTCCGCACCAATCCTTAGCAATGAAAAACTGTTTTTT. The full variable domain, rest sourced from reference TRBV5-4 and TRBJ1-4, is ETGVTQSPTHLIKTRGQQVTLRCSSQSGHNTVSWYQQALGQGPQFIFQYYREEENGRGNFPPRFSGLQFPNYSSELNVNALELDDSALYLCASSSAPILSNEKLFFGSGTQLSVL.

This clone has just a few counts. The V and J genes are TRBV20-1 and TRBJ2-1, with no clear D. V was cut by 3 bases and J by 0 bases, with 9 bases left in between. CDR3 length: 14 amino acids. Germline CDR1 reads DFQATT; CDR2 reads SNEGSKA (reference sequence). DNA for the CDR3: TGCAGTGCTAGTAACGACATCTCCTACAATGAGCAGTTCTTC. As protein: CSASNDISYNEQFF.

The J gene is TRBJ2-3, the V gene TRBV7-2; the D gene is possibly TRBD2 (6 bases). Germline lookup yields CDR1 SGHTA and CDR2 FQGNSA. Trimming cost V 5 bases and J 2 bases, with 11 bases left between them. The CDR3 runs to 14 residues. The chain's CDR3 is CASSARDFTDTQYF. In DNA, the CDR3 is TGTGCCAGCAGCGCCCGGGACTTCACAGATACGCAGTATTTT.

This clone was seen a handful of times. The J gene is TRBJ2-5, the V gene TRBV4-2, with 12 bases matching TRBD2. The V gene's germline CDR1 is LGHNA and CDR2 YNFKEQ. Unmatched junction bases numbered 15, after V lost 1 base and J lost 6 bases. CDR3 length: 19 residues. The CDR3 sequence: CASSQVPSGGAGVGQTQYF. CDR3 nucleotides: TGTGCCAGCAGCCAAGTCCCTAGCGGGGGGGCCGGAGTGGGGCAGACCCAGTACTTC.

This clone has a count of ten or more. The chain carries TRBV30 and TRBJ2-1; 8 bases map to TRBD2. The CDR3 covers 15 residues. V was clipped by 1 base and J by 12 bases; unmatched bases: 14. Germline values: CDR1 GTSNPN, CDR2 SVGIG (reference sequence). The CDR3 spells CAWSDAPGLGWGQFF. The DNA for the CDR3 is TGTGCCTGGAGTGACGCCCCGGGACTAGGCTGGGGGCAGTTCTTC.

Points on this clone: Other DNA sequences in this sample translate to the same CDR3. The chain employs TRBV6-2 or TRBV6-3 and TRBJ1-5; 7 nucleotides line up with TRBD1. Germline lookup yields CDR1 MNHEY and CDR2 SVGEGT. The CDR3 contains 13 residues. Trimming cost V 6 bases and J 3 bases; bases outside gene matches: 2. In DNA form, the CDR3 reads TGTGCCAGCAGCGGACAGGACAATCAGCCCCAGCATTTT. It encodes CASSGQDNQPQHF.

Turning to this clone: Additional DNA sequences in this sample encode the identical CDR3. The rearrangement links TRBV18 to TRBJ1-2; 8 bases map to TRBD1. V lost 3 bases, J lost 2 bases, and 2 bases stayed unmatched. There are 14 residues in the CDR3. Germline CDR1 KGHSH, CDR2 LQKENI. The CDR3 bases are TGTGCCAGCTCACCGGACAGGGCAAACTATGGCTACACCTTC. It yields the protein CASSPDRANYGYTF.

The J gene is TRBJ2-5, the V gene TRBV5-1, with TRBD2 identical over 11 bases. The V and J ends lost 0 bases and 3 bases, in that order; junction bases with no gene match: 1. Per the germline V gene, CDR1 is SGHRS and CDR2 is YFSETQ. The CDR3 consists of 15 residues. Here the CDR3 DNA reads TGCGCCAGCAGCTTGGGACTAGCGGGGAAAGAGACCCAGTACTTC. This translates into CASSLGLAGKETQYF.

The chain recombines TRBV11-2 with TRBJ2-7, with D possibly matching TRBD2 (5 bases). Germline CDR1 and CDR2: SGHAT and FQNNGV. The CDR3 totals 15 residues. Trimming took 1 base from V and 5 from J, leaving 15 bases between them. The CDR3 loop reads CASSLGVEVFDEQYF. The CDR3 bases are TGTGCCAGCAGCTTAGGCGTGGAGGTGTTCGACGAGCAGTACTTC.

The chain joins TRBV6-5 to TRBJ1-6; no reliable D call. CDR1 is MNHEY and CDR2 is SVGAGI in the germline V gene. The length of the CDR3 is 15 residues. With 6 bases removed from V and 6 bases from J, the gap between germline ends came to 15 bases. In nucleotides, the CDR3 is TGTGCCAGCAGACCGGTGGGCAGGTTTAATTCACCCCTCCACTTT. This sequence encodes CASRPVGRFNSPLHF.

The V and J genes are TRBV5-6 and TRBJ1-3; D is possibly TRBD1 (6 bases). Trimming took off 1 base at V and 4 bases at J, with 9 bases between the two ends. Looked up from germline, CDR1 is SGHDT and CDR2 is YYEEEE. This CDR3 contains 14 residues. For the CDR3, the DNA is TGTGCCAGCAGCTTGTGGCAGGGGGGAAACACCATATATTTT. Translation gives CASSLWQGGNTIYF.

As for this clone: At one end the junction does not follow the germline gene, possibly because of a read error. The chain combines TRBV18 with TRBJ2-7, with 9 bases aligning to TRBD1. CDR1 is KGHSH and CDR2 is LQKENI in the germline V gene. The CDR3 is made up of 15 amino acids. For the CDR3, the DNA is TGTGCCAGCTCACCACCCACAGGGGGCTCCAACGAGCAGTACTTC. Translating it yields CASSPPTGGSNEQYF.